Following are 6 T cell receptor beta chains from one sample sequenced in a study of cytotoxic CD8 clonotypes in ibrutinib-treated CLL. Measured with immunoSEQ multiplex PCR; TCRdb has only the in-frame clones, and not every one. Seen here are about 150,000 clones, approximately 80% observed once, and the top ten hold 5.1%. This material consisted of PBMCs, taken after 24 months of ibrutinib treatment. Source of these receptors: a human donor with chronic lymphocytic leukemia.

CDR3 protein: CASSAVGQGVSVGYTF. CDR3 in DNA: TGTGCCAGCAGCGCCGTGGGACAGGGGGTGTCTGTAGGTTACACCTTC. This sequence joins TRBV11-2 and TRBJ1-2, with 11 positions matching TRBD1. This CDR3 is 16 amino acids long. CDR1 and CDR2 (germline): SGHAT, FQNNGV. V was clipped by 5 bases and J by 11 bases; unmatched bases: 16.

The chain has TRBV10-3 and TRBJ2-7, with TRBD1 identical over 7 bases. Trimming removed 8 bases from V and 2 bases from J; junction bases left unmatched: 6. Germline V gene sequence: CDR1 ENHRY, CDR2 SYGVKD. The length of the CDR3 is 13 residues. The DNA of the CDR3 is TGTGCCATCGCCGGGACAGATACCTACGAGCAGTACTTC. It encodes CAIAGTDTYEQYF.

This chain connects TRBV7-9 to TRBJ1-2, with TRBD1 identical over 8 bases. J was trimmed by 5 bases and V by 3 bases; bases with no gene match: 5. The CDR3 spans 14 residues. Germline V CDR1 and CDR2: SEHNR, FQNEAQ (reference sequence). The CDR3 loop is CASSFGTGHYGYTF. The CDR3 DNA is TGTGCCAGCAGCTTTGGGACAGGACATTATGGCTACACCTTC. Looking up the rest from reference TRBV7-9 and TRBJ1-2 gives the full variable domain: DTGVSQNPRHKITKRGQNVTFRCDPISEHNRLYWYRQTLGQGPEFLTYFQNEAQLEKSRLLSDRFSAERPKGSFSTLEIQRTEQGDSAMYLCASSFGTGHYGYTFGSGTRLTVV.

The chain joins TRBV18 to TRBJ2-5; D perhaps matches TRBD1 (6 bases). The CDR3 is 15 residues long. The germline V gene encodes CDR1 KGHSH and CDR2 LQKENI. With 3 bases removed from V and 1 base from J, the gap between germline ends came to 12 bases. CDR3: CASSPRGGPQETQYF. CDR3 bases: TGTGCCAGCTCACCCAGGGGCGGACCCCAAGAGACCCAGTACTTC.

In its sample, this clone ranks as medium-sized. The chain links TRBV7-9 to TRBJ2-4, with TRBD1 matching 11 bases. Germline V CDR1 and CDR2: SEHNR, FQNEAQ (reference sequence). This CDR3 contains 16 residues. Trimming cost V 0 bases and J 7 bases; bases outside gene matches: 5. The chain's CDR3 is CASSLAPGQGVNIQYF. In DNA form, the CDR3 reads TGTGCCAGCAGCTTAGCGCCGGGACAGGGGGTGAACATTCAGTACTTC. Full variable domain (missing parts from reference TRBV7-9 and TRBJ2-4): DTGVSQNPRHKITKRGQNVTFRCDPISEHNRLYWYRQTLGQGPEFLTYFQNEAQLEKSRLLSDRFSAERPKGSFSTLEIQRTEQGDSAMYLCASSLAPGQGVNIQYFGAGTRLSVL.

This clone showed up just once. The chain has TRBV28 and TRBJ1-1, with no clear D. Germline CDR1 MDHEN, CDR2 SYDVKM. Trimming shortened V by 0 bases and J by 1 base, and 6 bases separated the two germline ends. The CDR3 has 14 amino acids. The CDR3 DNA reads as TGTGCCAGCAGTTTATGGAGGTCGAACACTGAAGCTTTCTTT. This encodes CASSLWRSNTEAFF. Looking up the rest from reference TRBV28 and TRBJ1-1 gives the full variable domain: DVKVTQSSRYLVKRTGEKVFLECVQDMDHENMFWYRQDPGLGLRLIYFSYDVKMKEKGDIPEGYSVSREKKERFSLILESASTNQTSMYLCASSLWRSNTEAFFGQGTRLTVV.